The entry below gives a single T cell receptor (beta chain) sequence along with its context. Its target is not known. The V gene lost 3 bases and the J gene lost 0 bases, with 8 bases spanning the gap. The V gene's germline CDR1 is DFQATT and CDR2 SNEGSKA (reference sequence). CDR3 length equals 13 residues. The data stem from a study of tumor and adjacent non-tumor tissue in lung cancer. Study at large: The patients, 10 to 11 men and 4 to 6 women, were about 30 to 85 with stage I to III disease. Notes on the study in general: Higher tumor TCR diversity was associated with shorter survival. Top 100 clones took a larger repertoire share in normal lung.

This sample's RNA came from whole unsorted tissue. This non-tumor lung sample came from over 3 cm beyond the tumor edge. The library came from three nested PCR rounds adapted from ARM-PCR protocols. TCRdb ran MiXCR on the multiplex PCR reads and lists one entry per CDR3 protein. In the table there are over 100,000 distinct CDR3 sequences, about 61% of which are singletons. Sequenced material: distant non-tumor lung tissue. The source is a man aged 60 to 69 with non-small cell lung cancer. The V and J genes are TRBV20-1 and TRBJ1-2; D unclear. The CDR3 sequence: CSARMPANYGYTF. DNA for the CDR3: TGCAGTGCTAGGATGCCGGCTAACTATGGCTACACCTTC.